A single sample gave rise to the 8 T cell receptor beta chains below, sequenced in a study of Graves' ophthalmopathy and Graves' hyperthyroidism. RNA served as the template for amplifying TCR beta CDR3 regions. RT-PCR in the first round used HTBI primers; a second-round multiplex PCR followed. Using its own MiXCR run on the multiplex PCR reads, TCRdb lists one record per CDR3 protein. The profile shows hundreds of thousands of distinct CDR3 sequences, about 47% of them singletons. Sequencing was carried out using peripheral blood. Every receptor here comes from an adult man with Graves' ophthalmopathy.

The chain has TRBV10-3 and TRBJ1-4; D possibly corresponds to TRBD1 (6 bases). CDR1 and CDR2 (germline): ENHRY, SYGVKD. The CDR3 length is 14 residues. Trimming stripped 2 bases from V and 3 bases from J, with 7 bases between. CDR3 sequence: CAISEGGPNEKLFF. CDR3 DNA sequence: TGTGCCATCAGTGAGGGGGGGCCTAATGAAAAACTGTTTTTT.

The V and J genes are TRBV29-1 and TRBJ1-2; 9 positions match TRBD1. CDR1 is SQVTM and CDR2 is ANQGSEA in the germline V gene. The trim removed 5 bases at V and 4 bases at J, leaving 5 bases unmatched. The CDR3 covers 13 residues. The CDR3 loop is CSVIQGAGYGYTF. As DNA, the CDR3 is TGCAGCGTTATACAGGGGGCAGGCTATGGCTACACCTTC. The full variable domain, completed using reference TRBV29-1 and TRBJ1-2, is SAVISQKPSRDICQRGTSLTIQCQVDSQVTMMFWYRQQPGQSLTLIATANQGSEATYESGFVIDKFPISRPNLTFSTLTVSNMSPEDSSIYLCSVIQGAGYGYTFGSGTRLTVV.

The chain couples TRBV15 to TRBJ2-7; D not certain. The V gene's germline CDR1 is LNHNV and CDR2 YYDKDF (reference sequence). Trimming removed 1 base from V and 5 bases from J, with 12 bases in between. The length of the CDR3 is 14 residues. This CDR3 reads CATSRARSADEQYF. The DNA of the CDR3 is TGTGCCACCAGCAGAGCTAGGTCCGCGGACGAGCAGTACTTC.

This clonotype was recorded many times. This chain links TRBV19 with TRBJ1-5; D unresolved. Germline assignment: CDR1 LNHDA and CDR2 SQIVND (reference sequence). The CDR3 length is 13 residues. The V and J ends lost 5 bases and 7 bases respectively, with 12 bases between them. This CDR3 is CASSVGVRQPQHF. CDR3 coding DNA: TGTGCCAGTAGTGTCGGGGTTCGGCAGCCCCAGCATTTT.

The V call is TRBV10-3, the J call TRBJ1-5; D may be TRBD1 (6 bases). CDR1 and CDR2 (germline): ENHRY, SYGVKD. With 5 bases removed from V and 3 bases from J, the gap between germline ends came to 14 bases. This CDR3 contains 15 residues. Here the CDR3 DNA reads TGTGCCATCAGTTTAGGGGGGGCCACCAATCAGCCCCAGCATTTT. It codes for CAISLGGATNQPQHF.

The chain links TRBV20-1 to TRBJ1-1, with D unclear. The V end was cut by 3 bases, the J end by 2 bases, with 4 bases between. The CDR3 totals 11 residues. The germline V gene encodes CDR1 DFQATT and CDR2 SNEGSKA (reference sequence). As DNA, the CDR3 is TGCAGTGCTAGTATTAACACTGAAGCTTTCTTT. Translation gives CSASINTEAFF.

The rearrangement links TRBV20-1 to TRBJ2-7; 9 bases are a match to TRBD1. Per the germline V gene, CDR1 is DFQATT and CDR2 is SNEGSKA (reference sequence). The CDR3 spans 12 residues. The junction had 7 bases not matched to a gene; V was cut back by 6 bases and J by 7 bases. Here the CDR3 reads CSATVDRGEQYF. DNA for the CDR3: TGCAGTGCCACCGTGGACAGGGGTGAGCAGTACTTC.

The chain is built from TRBV15 and TRBJ2-7; D may match TRBD1 or TRBD2 (5 bases each). Looked up from germline, CDR1 is LNHNV and CDR2 is YYDKDF (reference sequence). This CDR3 comprises 14 residues. V lost 6 bases and J lost 4, with 16 bases in between. The CDR3 protein is CATSPASEGYEQYF. CDR3 DNA: TGTGCCACCAGTCCGGCTTCAGAGGGGTACGAGCAGTACTTC.